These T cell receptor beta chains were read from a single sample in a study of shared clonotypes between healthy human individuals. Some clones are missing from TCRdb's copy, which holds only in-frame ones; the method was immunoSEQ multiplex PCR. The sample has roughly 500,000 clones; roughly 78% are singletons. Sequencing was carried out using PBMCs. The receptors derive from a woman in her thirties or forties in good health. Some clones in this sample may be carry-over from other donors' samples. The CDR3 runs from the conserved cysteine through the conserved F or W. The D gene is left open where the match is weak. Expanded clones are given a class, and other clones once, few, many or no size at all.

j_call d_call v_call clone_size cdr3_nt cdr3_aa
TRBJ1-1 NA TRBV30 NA TGTGCTTCAGGGTACACTGAAGCTTTCTTT CASGYTEAFF
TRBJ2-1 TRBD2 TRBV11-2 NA TGTGCCAGCAGCTTAGAGGTGGCTAGCGGGAGGGGATACAATGAGCAGTTCTTC CASSLEVASGRGYNEQFF
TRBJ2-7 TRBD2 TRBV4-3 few TGCGCCAGCAGCCAAGCGAGAAGCGGGAGCCTGATCGAGCAGTACTTC CASSQARSGSLIEQYF
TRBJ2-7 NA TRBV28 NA TGTGCCAGCAGTTTAGGCAGGGGAGGCTACGAGCAGTACTTC CASSLGRGGYEQYF
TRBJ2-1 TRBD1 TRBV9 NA TGTGCCAGCAGTCTTAACCCGGGACAGGTTCTTCATGAGCAGTTCTTC CASSLNPGQVLHEQFF
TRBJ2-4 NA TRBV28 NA TGTGCCAGCAGTCCTATGGGGCTGGTAAACATTCAGTACTTC CASSPMGLVNIQYF
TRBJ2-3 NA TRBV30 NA TGTGCCTGGAGTGTTGGAGGCGAGGTTGCGCAGTATTTT CAWSVGGEVAQYF
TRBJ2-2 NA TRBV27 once TGTGCCAGCAGTCCCGGACACGCACGAGGCACCGGGGAGCTGTTTTTT CASSPGHARGTGELFF
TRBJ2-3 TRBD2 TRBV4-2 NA TGTGCCAGCAGCCTATTAGCGGGAGGGCCGGACACAGATACGCAGTATTTT CASSLLAGGPDTDTQYF
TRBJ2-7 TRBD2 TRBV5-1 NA TGCGCCAGCAGCTTGGCCACTAGCGGGAGCATCCACGAGCAGTACTTC CASSLATSGSIHEQYF
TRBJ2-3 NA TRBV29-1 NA TGCAGCGTTGAAGATTTCGGCCACACAGATACGCAGTATTTT CSVEDFGHTDTQYF
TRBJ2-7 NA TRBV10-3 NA TGTGCCATCAGTGAGACGGCATCCGGGCCCTACGAGCAGTACTTC CAISETASGPYEQYF
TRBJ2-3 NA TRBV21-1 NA TGTGCCAGCAGCAACTTTGGACAGGGGGGGATTACGCAGTATTTT CASSNFGQGGITQYF
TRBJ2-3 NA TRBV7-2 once TGTGCCAGCAGCCGGGCGGGCAGCACAGATACGCAGTATTTT CASSRAGSTDTQYF
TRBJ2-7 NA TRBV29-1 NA TGCAGCGTTGGGGGGAGCAGAGCGCTTGGCTCCTACGAGCAGTACTTC CSVGGSRALGSYEQYF
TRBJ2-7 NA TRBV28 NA TGTGCCAGCAGCCGCGACAGGTACGAGCAGTACTTC CASSRDRYEQYF
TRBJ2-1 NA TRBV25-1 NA TGTGCCAGCAGTGAATTTTGGCGTGCGGGGTACAATGAGCAGTTCTTC CASSEFWRAGYNEQFF
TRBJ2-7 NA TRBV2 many TGTGCCAGCAGTGAATGGGGGGGCACCTCCTACGAGCAGTACTTC CASSEWGGTSYEQYF
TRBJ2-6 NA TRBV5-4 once TGCGCCAGCAGCCAAGATCCAGGGACTTCTGGGGCCAACGTCCTGACTTTC CASSQDPGTSGANVLTF
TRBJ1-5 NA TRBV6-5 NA TGTGCCAGCAGTCCCGGGGGGGGCCACAATCAGCCCCAGCATTTT CASSPGGGHNQPQHF
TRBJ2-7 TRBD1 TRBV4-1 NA TGCGCCAGCAGCCTAAGACAGGGGGTCCCCCCCGAGCAGTACTTC CASSLRQGVPPEQYF
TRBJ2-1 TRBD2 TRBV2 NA TGTGCCAGCAGGTCGACTAGCGGGATGCACAATGAGCAGTTCTTC CASRSTSGMHNEQFF
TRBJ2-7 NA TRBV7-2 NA TGTGCCAGCAGCTCCGGCGTAACCTACGAGCAGTACTTC CASSSGVTYEQYF
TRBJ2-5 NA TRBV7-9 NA TGTGCCAGCGTCTTCGGGGGAGGAGAGACCCAGTACTTC CASVFGGGETQYF
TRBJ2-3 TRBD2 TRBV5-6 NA TGTGCCAGCAGCCCTCTAGGACTAGCGGGAGGAGATACGCAGTATTTT CASSPLGLAGGDTQYF
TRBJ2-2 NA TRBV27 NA TGTGCCAGCAGTTTTGGTTCAGGTCACACCGGGGAGCTGTTTTTT CASSFGSGHTGELFF
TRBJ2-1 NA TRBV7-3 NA TGTGCCAGCAGCCCCCTAACTAGTACTTCTTACAATGAGCAGTTCTTC CASSPLTSTSYNEQFF
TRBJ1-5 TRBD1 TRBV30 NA TGTGCCTGGGGGGACAGGGGGCTTCAGCCCCAGCATTTT CAWGDRGLQPQHF
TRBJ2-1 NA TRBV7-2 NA TGTGCCAGCAGCCCAGACCCCCGGGACAATGAGCAGTTCTTC CASSPDPRDNEQFF
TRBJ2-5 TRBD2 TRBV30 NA TGTGCCTGGAGTGTGGGACTAGCGGGAAGCGGAGAGACCCAGTACTTC CAWSVGLAGSGETQYF
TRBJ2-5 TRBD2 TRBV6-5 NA TGTGCCAGCAGAACAGCGGGAGCAGAAGAGACCCAGTACTTC CASRTAGAEETQYF
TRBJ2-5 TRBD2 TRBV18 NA TGTGCCAGCTCACCACGGGCGGGAGACCAAGAGACCCAGTACTTC CASSPRAGDQETQYF
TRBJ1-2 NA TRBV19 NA TGTGCCAGTAGTATCCTTGGGGCTGCCGGCTACACCTTC CASSILGAAGYTF
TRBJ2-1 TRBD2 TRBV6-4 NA TGTGCCAGCAGTGAGAGCGGGGAGGGCCCCAATGAGCAGTTCTTC CASSESGEGPNEQFF
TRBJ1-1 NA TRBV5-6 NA TGTGCCAGCAGCGGAACCACAGGGACTGAAGCTTTCTTT CASSGTTGTEAFF
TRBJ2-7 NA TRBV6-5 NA TGTGCCAGCAGTTACCCGGGGAGGCAGGGTCGGCTCGAGCAGTACTTC CASSYPGRQGRLEQYF
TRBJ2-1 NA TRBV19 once TGTGCCAGTAGGAAACGACAGGGGACTTGGCTAGCGGTGAGTCTGGATGAGCAGTTCTTC CASRKRQGTWLAVSLDEQFF
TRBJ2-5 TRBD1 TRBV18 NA TGTGCCAGCTCACGCTCTACAGGGGGCTTTGGGGAGACCCAGTACTTC CASSRSTGGFGETQYF
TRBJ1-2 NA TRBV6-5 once TGTGCCAGCAGGCTGGGGTTAGGGAGCTATGGCTACACCTTC CASRLGLGSYGYTF
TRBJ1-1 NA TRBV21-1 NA TGTGCCAACGGCCCTTCCGGGACAGGCCCAATGATGAACACTGAAGCTTTCTTT CANGPSGTGPMMNTEAFF
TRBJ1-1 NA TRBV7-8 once TGTGCCAGCAGCTTAGCGTCCGGGGGGTACACTGAAGCTTTCTTT CASSLASGGYTEAFF
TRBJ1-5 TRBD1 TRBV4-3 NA TGCGCCAGCAGCCAAGAGCTTGCCGGGACAGGGTCATTCACGCCCCAGCATTTT CASSQELAGTGSFTPQHF
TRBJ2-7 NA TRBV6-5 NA TGTGCCAGCAGTTATGGCCGCACCTACGAGCAGTACTTC CASSYGRTYEQYF
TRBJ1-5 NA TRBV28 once TGTGCCAGCGGCCCCATCGGGGGATATAGCAATCAGCCCCAGCATTTT CASGPIGGYSNQPQHF
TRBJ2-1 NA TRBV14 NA TGTGCCAGCAGCCATGGGCAGAAGCAGTTCTTC CASSHGQKQFF
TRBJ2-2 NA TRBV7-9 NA TGTGCCAGCAGCACCTACAGGGTAACCGGGGAGCTGTTTTTT CASSTYRVTGELFF
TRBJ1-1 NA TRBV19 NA TGTGCCAGTAGTATCGAGGGGGTGAACACTGAAGCTTTCTTT CASSIEGVNTEAFF
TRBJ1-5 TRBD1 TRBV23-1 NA TGCGCCAGCACCCGGACAGGGGGGTTTTTTGGCAATCAGCCCCAGCATTTT CASTRTGGFFGNQPQHF
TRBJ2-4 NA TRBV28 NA TGTGCCAGCAGTCTCCGGAGGGTGGCCAAAAACATTCAGTACTTC CASSLRRVAKNIQYF